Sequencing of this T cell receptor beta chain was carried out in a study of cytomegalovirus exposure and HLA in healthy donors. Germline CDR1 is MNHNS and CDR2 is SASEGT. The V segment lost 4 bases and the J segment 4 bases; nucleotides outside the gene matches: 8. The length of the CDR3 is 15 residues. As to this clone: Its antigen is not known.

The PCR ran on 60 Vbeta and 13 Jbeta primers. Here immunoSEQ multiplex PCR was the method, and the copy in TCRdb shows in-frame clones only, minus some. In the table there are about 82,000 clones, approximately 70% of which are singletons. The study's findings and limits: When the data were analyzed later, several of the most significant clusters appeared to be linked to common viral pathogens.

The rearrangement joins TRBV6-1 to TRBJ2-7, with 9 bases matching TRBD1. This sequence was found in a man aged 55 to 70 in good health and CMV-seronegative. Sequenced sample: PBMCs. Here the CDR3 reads CASSVSRTGDYEQYF. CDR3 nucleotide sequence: TGTGCCAGCAGTGTGTCACGGACAGGGGATTACGAGCAGTACTTC.